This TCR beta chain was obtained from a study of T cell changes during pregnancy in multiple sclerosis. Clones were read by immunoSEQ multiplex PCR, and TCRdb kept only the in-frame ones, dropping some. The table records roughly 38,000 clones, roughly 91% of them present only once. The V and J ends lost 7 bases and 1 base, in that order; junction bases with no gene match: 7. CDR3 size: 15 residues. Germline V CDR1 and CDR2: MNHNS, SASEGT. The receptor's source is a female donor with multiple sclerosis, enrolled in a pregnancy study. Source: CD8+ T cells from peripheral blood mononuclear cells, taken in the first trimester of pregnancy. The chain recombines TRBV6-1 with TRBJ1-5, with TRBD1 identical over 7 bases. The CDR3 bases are TGTGCCAGCAATCCGACAGGGAGAAGCAATCAGCCCCAGCATTTT. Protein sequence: CASNPTGRSNQPQHF.